This passage covers 9 T cell receptor beta chains from one sample sequenced in a study of blood T cells in healthy people across ages. Through a sample-barcoded 5' primer and a J-beta primer mix, a second PCR was run for about 6 to 12 cycles. TCRdb fed the 5' RACE reads into MiXCR, producing one record per CDR3 protein. The table shows hundreds of thousands of distinct CDR3 sequences, with under 35% occurring only once. The sequencing input was blood. Every receptor here comes from a woman at least 80 years old in good health.

This clonotype was seen at least ten times. The chain employs TRBV11-2 and TRBJ1-2; D may be TRBD1 (5 bases). CDR1 and CDR2 (germline): SGHAT, FQNNGV. Trimming shortened V by 0 bases and J by 0 bases, and 17 bases separated the two germline ends. The length of the CDR3 is 18 residues. CDR3 residues: CASSLDRIGATANYGYTF. In DNA, the CDR3 is TGTGCCAGCAGCTTAGATCGGATAGGGGCTACAGCTAACTATGGCTACACCTTC.

V usage is TRBV7-2 and J usage is TRBJ2-7; D not certain. Trimming pared 5 bases from V and 7 bases from J, leaving 18 bases between. The CDR3 has 14 residues. Per germline, CDR1 SGHTA and CDR2 FQGNSA. CDR3 sequence: CASSPPLKSNEQYF. As DNA, the CDR3 is TGTGCCAGCAGCCCTCCCCTTAAATCTAATGAGCAGTACTTC.

This clonotype was detected many times. The chain is built from TRBV12-5 and TRBJ2-1, with D unresolved. Between the trimmed V and J ends, which lost 2 bases and 7 bases, there was a span of 18 bases. The CDR3 has 16 residues. Germline assignment: CDR1 LGHNT and CDR2 FRNRAP. The chain's CDR3 is CASGLNLGNLGNEQFF. In nucleotides, the CDR3 is TGTGCTAGTGGTTTGAACCTAGGAAACCTGGGGAATGAGCAGTTCTTC.

This clonotype was recorded at least ten times. The rearrangement uses TRBV6-1 and TRBJ2-6; D perhaps matches TRBD2 (6 bases). Germline V lookup: CDR1 MNHNS, CDR2 SASEGT. Trimming took off 5 bases at V and 1 base at J, with 21 bases between the two ends. The CDR3 runs to 19 residues. The CDR3 DNA follows: TGTGCCAGCAGTCGCAATAGCGGAACGATCGCATCTGGGGCCAACGTCCTGACTTTC. Translation: CASSRNSGTIASGANVLTF.

This clonotype was counted only a few times. The V gene is TRBV4-3, the J gene TRBJ2-2; D is unresolved. Germline V lookup: CDR1 LGHNA, CDR2 YSLEER. V dropped 2 bases and J dropped 6 bases, with 7 bases sitting between them. There are 13 residues in the CDR3. The DNA for the CDR3 is TGCGCCAGCAGCCAAACGTCTTCCGGGGAGCTGTTTTTT. Translated: CASSQTSSGELFF.

This clonotype appeared many times. This sequence joins TRBV15 and TRBJ2-1; TRBD1 agrees at 10 bases. Germline trimming cut 5 bases from V and 8 bases from J; bases unmatched to any gene: 9. Germline V gene data show CDR1 as LNHNV and CDR2 as YYDKDF (reference sequence). The CDR3 is 15 residues long. The CDR3 coding sequence is TGTGCCACCAGCGCAAGGGACAGGGGATTCGATGAGCAGTTCTTC. It codes for CATSARDRGFDEQFF. Variable domain in full (rest from reference TRBV15 and TRBJ2-1): DAMVIQNPRYQVTQFGKPVTLSCSQTLNHNVMYWYQQKSSQAPKLLFHYYDKDFNNEADTPDNFQSRRPNTSFCFLDIRSPGLGDTAMYLCATSARDRGFDEQFFGPGTRLTVL.

The chain recombines TRBV7-2 with TRBJ2-5, with D possibly TRBD2 on 7 matching bases. There are 15 residues in the CDR3. CDR1 and CDR2 (germline): SGHTA, FQGNSA. Trimming removed 8 bases at V and 7 bases at J, with 23 bases between. The CDR3 region is CASGSGGGLSGTQYF. DNA for the CDR3: TGTGCCAGCGGGTCCGGCGGGGGCCTAAGTGGGACCCAGTACTTC.

This clonotype appeared many times. The chain has TRBV27 and TRBJ2-5; TRBD1 matches at 11 bases. CDR1 and CDR2 (germline): MNHEY, SMNVEV (reference sequence). The CDR3 extends over 16 amino acids. V lost 5 bases and J lost 5; bases outside the gene matches: 10. CDR3 nucleotide sequence: TGTGCCAGCAGTACCCGGACAGGGGGCACCGGGGAGACCCAGTACTTC. Amino acids: CASSTRTGGTGETQYF.

The sample holds a few counts of this clonotype. The chain uses TRBV7-2 and TRBJ1-1, with no clear D. V was pared by 2 bases and J by 4 bases, with 8 bases between. Germline V gene lookup returns CDR1 SGHTA and CDR2 FQGNSA. The CDR3 loop spans 13 amino acids. CDR3 in amino acids: CASSLLRTTEAFF. In nucleotides, the CDR3 is TGTGCCAGCAGCTTACTGCGGACCACTGAAGCTTTCTTT.